These 24 T cell receptor beta chains came from one sample sequenced in a study of PD-L1 blockade in urothelial cancer. Profiled with immunoSEQ multiplex PCR; TCRdb holds only in-frame clones, not every one. The profile shows around 25,000 clones, 70% to 90% of them singletons. This sample comprised PBMCs, obtained around atezolizumab (anti-PD-L1) treatment. All receptors come from a man aged 50 to 60 with urothelial cancer.

This chain links TRBV6-5 with TRBJ2-3; 9 bases match TRBD2. Germline CDR1 and CDR2: MNHEY and SVGAGI. V lost 2 bases to trimming and J lost 3 bases; unmatched junction nucleotides: 3. The CDR3 sequence is 15 residues long. CDR3 sequence (DNA): TGTGCCAGCAGTTACGCGGGAGGGCGAACAGATACGCAGTATTTT. As protein: CASSYAGGRTDTQYF.

The gene calls are TRBV30 and TRBJ1-5; D possibly corresponds to TRBD1 (6 bases). Germline lookup yields CDR1 GTSNPN and CDR2 SVGIG (reference sequence). V lost 0 bases to trimming and J lost 4 bases, with 13 bases between them. This CDR3 has 15 amino acids. CDR3 nucleotide sequence: TGTGCCTGGAGTGTTACTCGGACAGAGAATCAGCCCCAGCATTTT. Protein product: CAWSVTRTENQPQHF.

The gene calls are TRBV4-2 and TRBJ2-3, with 11 bases fitting TRBD2. With V trimmed by 0 bases and J by 5 bases, 4 bases remained unmatched. Germline-derived CDR1 and CDR2 are LGHNA and YNFKEQ. CDR3 length: 16 amino acids. The CDR3 DNA is TGTGCCAGCAGCCAAGATCTAGCGGGGGGTTTAGATACGCAGTATTTT. This translates into CASSQDLAGGLDTQYF.

This chain links TRBV5-1 with TRBJ2-2, with 9 bases identical to TRBD1. Losses at the gene ends were 4 bases for V and 6 bases for J; bases not matched to a gene: 7. CDR1 is SGHRS, CDR2 YFSETQ, per germline. There are 15 residues in the CDR3. The CDR3 region is CASSLGQGNSGELFF. The CDR3 DNA follows: TGCGCCAGCAGCCTGGGACAGGGTAATTCCGGGGAGCTGTTTTTT.

This clone was found once. The chain recombines TRBV27 with TRBJ2-1; 14 bases map to TRBD2. CDR3 length equals 15 residues. The germline V gene has CDR1 MNHEY and CDR2 SMNVEV (reference sequence). The V segment lost 5 bases and the J segment 9 bases; nucleotides outside the gene matches: 6. Written as DNA, the CDR3 is TGTGCCAGCAGTCCCGGGACTAGCGGGAGCGGTGAGCAGTTCTTC. Translated, it gives CASSPGTSGSGEQFF.

In this sample, this clone turned up once. The chain links TRBV5-4 to TRBJ2-1; D is perhaps TRBD2 (6 bases). V lost 4 bases and J 9 bases, leaving 20 bases between the germline ends. The V gene's germline CDR1 is SGHNT and CDR2 YYREEE (reference sequence). The CDR3 is 15 residues long. CDR3 loop: CASSRLLASKGEQFF. The CDR3 DNA sequence: TGTGCCAGCAGCCGTCTCCTAGCGTCAAAGGGTGAGCAGTTCTTC.

The chain combines TRBV6-5 with TRBJ1-4, with a possible D match to TRBD1 (6 bases). Germline CDR1 MNHEY, CDR2 SVGAGI. The CDR3 is 14 amino acids. With 6 bases removed from V and 9 bases from J, the gap between germline ends came to 17 bases. CDR3 sequence: CASSNDRNQKKLFF. CDR3 bases: TGTGCCAGCAGCAACGACAGGAATCAAAAAAAACTGTTTTTT.

The chain joins TRBV9 to TRBJ2-3, with D perhaps matching TRBD2 (6 bases). Between the trimmed V and J ends, which lost 0 bases and 2 bases, there was a span of 10 bases. Germline lookup yields CDR1 SGDLS and CDR2 YYNGEE. The CDR3 has 15 residues. The CDR3 DNA reads TGTGCCAGCAGCGTAGTGGGGGGAGCCACAGATACGCAGTATTTT. It translates to CASSVVGGATDTQYF.

This clone was recorded only once. The DNA of the CDR3 is TGTGCCAGCAGTGATTGGCGGGGGGCCAACAATGAGCAGTTCTTC. Amino acids: CASSDWRGANNEQFF. V and J are TRBV25-1 and TRBJ2-1; 8 bases agree with TRBD2. Germline V gene sequence: CDR1 MGHDK, CDR2 SYGVNS. CDR3 length: 15 amino acids. V trimming: 3 bases; J trimming: 5 bases; junction bases outside the gene matches: 6. Full variable domain (remainder filled in from reference TRBV25-1 and TRBJ2-1): EADIYQTPRYLVIGTGKKITLECSQTMGHDKMYWYQQDPGMELHLIHYSYGVNSTEKGDLSSESTVSRIRTEHFPLTLESARPSHTSQYLCASSDWRGANNEQFFGPGTRLTVL.

The gene calls are TRBV5-5 and TRBJ2-2; D possibly corresponds to TRBD2 (6 bases). V lost 0 bases to trimming and J lost 5 bases, with 11 bases between them. The CDR3 contains 15 residues. Germline V CDR1 and CDR2: SGHKS, YYEKEE (reference sequence). The CDR3 reads CASSLVSGRTGELFF. The CDR3 DNA follows: TGTGCCAGCAGCTTGGTCTCAGGGAGGACCGGGGAGCTGTTTTTT.

The chain is built from TRBV7-9 and TRBJ2-2; no reliable D call. Trimming stripped 7 bases from V and 2 bases from J, with 17 bases between. Per germline, CDR1 SEHNR and CDR2 FQNEAQ (reference sequence). The CDR3 loop spans 16 amino acids. The CDR3 DNA reads as TGTGCCAGCACTTCGGCGCCCAGCGCTAACACCGGGGAGCTGTTTTTT. Translated: CASTSAPSANTGELFF.

This rearrangement joins TRBV5-6 to TRBJ1-2; D remains unclear. Germline CDR1 SGHDT, CDR2 YYEEEE. The V and J ends lost 3 bases and 2 bases respectively, with 14 bases between them. This CDR3 region has 15 residues. In DNA, the CDR3 is TGTGCCAGCAGCTGGTGGGAGAGGGCAAACTATGGCTACACCTTC. Its protein product is CASSWWERANYGYTF.

The chain joins TRBV6-4 to TRBJ2-3; 8 nucleotides align to TRBD1. The CDR3 is 14 amino acids. Germline CDR1 is MRHNA and CDR2 is SNTAGT. The junction had 2 bases not matched to a gene; V was cut back by 3 bases and J by 3 bases. CDR3 in amino acids: CASSEGQETDTQYF. The CDR3 DNA reads TGTGCCAGCAGTGAGGGACAGGAGACAGATACGCAGTATTTT.

V gene TRBV19 combines with J gene TRBJ1-1; 9 nucleotides line up with TRBD1. J gave up 0 bases and V 7 bases, and 6 bases lay outside the gene matches. Germline CDR1 reads LNHDA; CDR2 reads SQIVND (reference sequence). The length of the CDR3 is 15 residues. The chain's CDR3 is CASKQGALMNTEAFF. The CDR3 bases are TGTGCCAGTAAACAGGGGGCCCTCATGAACACTGAAGCTTTCTTT.

This clone was detected once. The chain couples TRBV27 to TRBJ2-2; tentatively, D is TRBD1 (8 bases). This CDR3 spans 15 amino acids. The V and J ends lost 6 bases and 6 bases respectively, with 17 bases between them. Germline V gene sequence: CDR1 MNHEY, CDR2 SMNVEV (reference sequence). Written as DNA, the CDR3 is TGTGCCAGCAGCTGGCTACAGGGGGGGTCCGGGGAGCTGTTTTTT. This translates into CASSWLQGGSGELFF.

The chain combines TRBV5-1 with TRBJ2-1; D not certain. Germline CDR1 is SGHRS and CDR2 is YFSETQ. The V end was cut by 5 bases, the J end by 9 bases, with 12 bases between. The CDR3 length is 12 residues. The CDR3 protein is CASSMTAVEQFF. In DNA form, the CDR3 reads TGCGCCAGCAGTATGACTGCCGTTGAGCAGTTCTTC.

The J gene is TRBJ2-1, the V gene TRBV6-6; 10 bases fit TRBD2. CDR3 length: 15 amino acids. V trimming: 6 bases; J trimming: 7 bases; junction bases outside the gene matches: 9. The germline CDR1 and CDR2 sequences are MNHNY and SVGAGI (reference sequence). The CDR3 spells CASSSLAGASNEQFF. Here the CDR3 DNA reads TGTGCCAGCAGCTCCCTAGCGGGGGCTTCGAATGAGCAGTTCTTC.

This sequence joins TRBV15 and TRBJ1-4, with D possibly matching TRBD1 (5 bases). CDR3 length: 18 residues. V gave up 3 bases and J gave up 0 bases, with 17 bases separating them. From germline, CDR1 is LNHNV and CDR2 YYDKDF (reference sequence). The CDR3 DNA reads as TGTGCCACCAGCAGCGGGCAGGGCGTCCCTTCAACTAATGAAAAACTGTTTTTT. Translating it yields CATSSGQGVPSTNEKLFF.

The rearrangement uses TRBV30 and TRBJ2-2; D is unresolved. Germline CDR1 is GTSNPN and CDR2 is SVGIG (reference sequence). The length of the CDR3 is 14 residues. The V end was cut by 2 bases, the J end by 4 bases, with 11 bases between. The DNA for the CDR3 is TGTGCCTGGAGTCTGGGCCCGGCCACCGGGGAGCTGTTTTTT. Translation: CAWSLGPATGELFF.

The chain combines TRBV5-4 with TRBJ1-5; maybe TRBD1 (6 bases). The CDR3 length is 18 residues. The germline V gene has CDR1 SGHNT and CDR2 YYREEE (reference sequence). Trimming left V 1 base short and J 0 bases short, with 17 bases between. The CDR3 here is CASSLKPGQNYSNQPQHF. The CDR3 nucleotides read TGTGCCAGCAGCTTGAAGCCCGGACAGAACTATAGCAATCAGCCCCAGCATTTT.

The chain joins TRBV4-1 to TRBJ2-7, with D tentatively TRBD2 (5 bases). Trimming removed 0 bases at V and 4 bases at J, with 13 bases between. CDR1 and CDR2 (germline): MGHRA, YSYEKL. This CDR3 has 15 amino acids. In DNA form, the CDR3 reads TGCGCCAGCAGCCAAGAATCTGGGTCGGGGTACGAGCAGTACTTC. Protein sequence: CASSQESGSGYEQYF.

CDR3 residues: CASSLGTGTYNSPLHF. DNA of the CDR3: TGCGCCAGCAGCTTGGGGACAGGGACGTATAATTCACCCCTCCACTTT. The genes are TRBV5-1 and TRBJ1-6; TRBD1 matches at 8 bases. The CDR3 is 16 residues long. Germline V lookup: CDR1 SGHRS, CDR2 YFSETQ. With V trimmed by 0 bases and J by 4 bases, 3 bases remained unmatched.

This rearrangement joins TRBV19 to TRBJ2-2, with 10 bases identical to TRBD1. The CDR3 consists of 14 residues. Germline assignment: CDR1 LNHDA and CDR2 SQIVND (reference sequence). V gave up 5 bases and J gave up 6 bases; unmatched junction bases: 3. Here the CDR3 reads CASSGTGEAGELFF. The CDR3 DNA reads as TGTGCCAGTAGTGGGACAGGGGAGGCCGGGGAGCTGTTTTTT.

The J gene is TRBJ1-2, the V gene TRBV5-6; 7 bases match TRBD1. The germline V gene has CDR1 SGHDT and CDR2 YYEEEE. J lost 5 bases, V lost 0 bases, and 4 bases had no gene match. The CDR3 runs to 14 residues. Here the CDR3 reads CASSLDRGGYGYTF. CDR3 sequence (DNA): TGTGCCAGCAGCTTGGACAGGGGTGGGTATGGCTACACCTTC. The whole variable domain, filled in from reference TRBV5-6 and TRBJ1-2, reads DAGVTQSPTHLIKTRGQQVTLRCSPKSGHDTVSWYQQALGQGPQFIFQYYEEEERQRGNFPDRFSGHQFPNYSSELNVNALLLGDSALYLCASSLDRGGYGYTFGSGTRLTVV.